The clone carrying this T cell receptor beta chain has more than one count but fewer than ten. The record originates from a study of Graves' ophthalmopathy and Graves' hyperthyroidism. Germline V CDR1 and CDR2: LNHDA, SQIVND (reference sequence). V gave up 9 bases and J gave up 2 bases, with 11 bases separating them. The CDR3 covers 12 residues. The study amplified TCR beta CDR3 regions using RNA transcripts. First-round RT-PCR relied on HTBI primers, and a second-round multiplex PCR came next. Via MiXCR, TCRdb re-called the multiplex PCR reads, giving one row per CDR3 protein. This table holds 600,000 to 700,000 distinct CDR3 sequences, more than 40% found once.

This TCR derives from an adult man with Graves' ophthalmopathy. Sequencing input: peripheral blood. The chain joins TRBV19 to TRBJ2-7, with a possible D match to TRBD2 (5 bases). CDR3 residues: CASGMDPYEQYF. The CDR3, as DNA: TGTGCCAGCGGGATGGACCCCTACGAGCAGTACTTC.